The 2 T cell receptor beta chains below were found in one sample sequenced in a study of T-cell memory formation after mild COVID-19. TCRdb independently ran MiXCR on the 5' RACE reads; one entry per CDR3 protein. Here the sample spans just over 60,000 distinct CDR3 sequences, roughly 10% being singletons. Material for sequencing was PBMCs or a T cell subset sorted from them (not recorded which). The receptors shown here come from a man younger than 35 who had mild COVID-19 (a few samples of this study predate the infection). Cell type and time point are not known.

J is TRBJ2-7 and V is TRBV20-1; 8 nucleotides line up with TRBD1. This CDR3 contains 15 residues. Per germline, CDR1 DFQATT and CDR2 SNEGSKA (reference sequence). V was clipped by 4 bases and J by 0 bases; unmatched bases: 8. The CDR3, as DNA: TGCAGTGCTACCCGGACAGGGTCTAGCTCCTACGAGCAGTACTTC. It translates to CSATRTGSSSYEQYF.

The rearrangement joins TRBV2 to TRBJ1-6; D possibly corresponds to TRBD1 (6 bases). Per the germline V gene, CDR1 is SNHLY and CDR2 is FYNNEI. The V end lost 4 bases, the J end lost 7 bases, and 8 bases lay between the germline ends. The CDR3 is made up of 13 amino acids. The CDR3 DNA reads as TGTGCCAGCAGTGTCGACAGGAATTCACCCCTCCACTTT. This codes for CASSVDRNSPLHF.